This TCR beta chain was obtained from a study of blood T cell repertoires in COVID-19. Study context: The United States, Italy and Spain supplied acute and convalescent COVID-19 samples.

Here immunoSEQ multiplex PCR was the method, and the copy in TCRdb shows in-frame clones only, minus some. The repertoire holds just over 250,000 clones, around 87% seen once, with approximately 2.3% in the top ten. This CDR3 has 16 amino acids. V gave up 5 bases and J gave up 0 bases; unmatched junction bases: 6. Germline values: CDR1 MDHEN, CDR2 SYDVKM. The chain couples TRBV28 to TRBJ2-5; 10 nucleotides agree with TRBD2. This receptor was identified in a woman aged 45-59 years with acute or convalescent COVID-19. Input material: peripheral blood. The CDR3 loop is CASSPLTSGDQETQYF. The CDR3 DNA is TGTGCCAGCAGTCCTCTCACTAGCGGGGACCAAGAGACCCAGTACTTC.